This record concerns one T cell receptor (beta chain) sequence. No antigen is known for it. CD4+ cells underwent separation, giving CD45RA+ naive and CD45RA-negative memory subsets. Some clones are missing from TCRdb's copy, which holds only in-frame ones; the method was immunoSEQ multiplex PCR. The sample has approximately 1.5 million clones, 95% to 99% seen once. The sample belongs to a study of shared clonotypes between healthy human individuals. Study-wide context: Plates per donor: three CD4 naive, three CD4 memory, two CD8 naive, one CD8 memory. Study-level results: Rarefaction exposed incomplete sorted-subset sequencing despite large depth. When compared with the clonotypes that were shared by all four sorted-subset donors, the non-shared clonotypes turned out to have lower generation probabilities.

The CDR3 totals 17 residues. Trimming at V came to 3 bases and at J to 4 bases, leaving 12 bases not matched to a gene. CDR1 is MNHEY and CDR2 is SMNVEV in the germline V gene (reference sequence). The material sequenced was naive CD4+ T cells sorted from blood. Subset in this sample: CD45RA+ positively selected. V and J are TRBV27 and TRBJ2-7, with 10 nucleotides matching TRBD1. The sequence came from a man aged 25 to 45 in good health. The CDR3 coding sequence is TGTGCCAGCAGTTTGGAATCACCGGGACAGGGGCCATACGAGCAGTACTTC. Translation gives CASSLESPGQGPYEQYF.